This entry lists 9 T cell receptor beta chains sequenced from one sample in a study of blood T cell repertoires in COVID-19. Data came from immunoSEQ multiplex PCR; TCRdb stores just in-frame clones and leaves some out. The sample has 200,000 to 300,000 clones, approximately 88% seen once. The sample consisted of peripheral blood. The origin of the receptors is a woman in her 30s with COVID-19, enrolled during active disease.

The J gene is TRBJ1-4, the V gene TRBV5-1; a possible D gene is TRBD1 (5 bases). Germline CDR1 and CDR2: SGHRS and YFSETQ. Between the trimmed V and J ends, which lost 3 bases and 5 bases, there was a span of 14 bases. This CDR3 has 15 residues. CDR3 region: CASSSKGNPNEKLFF. The CDR3 DNA reads as TGCGCCAGCAGCTCAAAGGGGAACCCAAATGAAAAACTGTTTTTT. Supplemented by reference TRBV5-1 and TRBJ1-4, the full variable domain reads KAGVTQTPRYLIKTRGQQVTLSCSPISGHRSVSWYQQTPGQGLQFLFEYFSETQRNKGNFPGRFSGRQFSNSRSEMNVSTLELGDSALYLCASSSKGNPNEKLFFGSGTQLSVL.

The chain has TRBV11-2 and TRBJ1-1, with D possibly TRBD1 on 5 matching bases. Germline V gene lookup returns CDR1 SGHAT and CDR2 FQNNGV. CDR3 length: 13 residues. The V and J ends lost 4 bases and 1 base respectively, with 7 bases between them. In nucleotides, the CDR3 is TGTGCCAGCAGCTCAACAGGGAACACTGAAGCTTTCTTT. Amino acids: CASSSTGNTEAFF.

The rearrangement links TRBV4-3 to TRBJ2-3, with TRBD2 identical over 9 bases. The J segment lost 5 bases and the V segment lost 4 bases, leaving 16 bases of the junction unmatched. CDR3 size: 18 residues. Germline-derived CDR1 and CDR2 are LGHNA and YSLEER. CDR3 coding DNA: TGCGCCAGCAGCCCAACTCTGTTGGCGGGAGGGCCTGGAGATACGCAGTATTTT. It encodes CASSPTLLAGGPGDTQYF.

This chain uses TRBV29-1 with TRBJ1-2, with D tentatively TRBD1 (6 bases). The V end was cut by 1 base, the J end by 1 base, with 13 bases between. This CDR3 is 15 amino acids long. Germline loops: CDR1 SQVTM, CDR2 ANQGSEA. The CDR3 DNA reads TGCAGCGTTGAAGGTTGGCAGGGGCATAACTATGGCTACACCTTC. As protein: CSVEGWQGHNYGYTF.

The rearrangement joins TRBV5-4 to TRBJ2-5; D gene uncertain. Germline V gene sequence: CDR1 SGHNT, CDR2 YYREEE (reference sequence). The CDR3 covers 14 residues. V was clipped by 1 base and J by 4 bases, with 11 bases between them. CDR3 bases: TGTGCCAGCAGCTTGTATTCTAGGTTAGAGACCCAGTACTTC. Its translation: CASSLYSRLETQYF.

The genes are TRBV5-1 and TRBJ2-1; 9 nucleotides align to TRBD2. Per germline, CDR1 SGHRS and CDR2 YFSETQ. The trim removed 3 bases at V and 15 bases at J, leaving 10 bases unmatched. This CDR3 is built from 13 residues. The CDR3 nucleotides read TGCGCCAGCAGCTCGCTACCCTCTAGCGGGGTGTTCTTC. It yields the protein CASSSLPSSGVFF.

The J gene is TRBJ1-6, the V gene TRBV5-4; D may be TRBD1 (5 bases). Germline V lookup: CDR1 SGHNT, CDR2 YYREEE (reference sequence). The CDR3 runs 14 residues. V gave up 2 bases and J gave up 6 bases, with 9 bases separating them. The CDR3 here is CASSFGHSNSPLHF. DNA of the CDR3: TGTGCCAGCAGCTTCGGACACTCTAATTCACCCCTCCACTTT.

Only a few counts were recorded for this clone. The CDR3 spells CASRGTSPLHF. The CDR3 nucleotides read TGTGCCAGTAGGGGCACCTCACCCCTCCACTTT. The gene calls are TRBV19 and TRBJ1-6; no clear D. V was clipped by 6 bases and J by 10 bases, with 7 bases between them. Germline V CDR1 and CDR2: LNHDA, SQIVND (reference sequence). The CDR3 extends over 11 amino acids. The whole variable domain, remainder taken from reference TRBV19 and TRBJ1-6, is DGGITQSPKYLFRKEGQNVTLSCEQNLNHDAMYWYRQDPGQGLRLIYYSQIVNDFQKGDIAEGYSVSREKKESFPLTVTSAQKNPTAFYLCASRGTSPLHFGNGTRLTVT.

V gene TRBV19 combines with J gene TRBJ1-5; 12 bases match TRBD1. V was pared by 6 bases and J by 6 bases, with 3 bases of the junction left unmatched. Germline assignment: CDR1 LNHDA and CDR2 SQIVND (reference sequence). CDR3 length: 14 amino acids. The CDR3 DNA reads TGTGCCAGTAGGGGGACAGGGGGCGGTCAGCCCCAGCATTTT. Protein sequence: CASRGTGGGQPQHF.